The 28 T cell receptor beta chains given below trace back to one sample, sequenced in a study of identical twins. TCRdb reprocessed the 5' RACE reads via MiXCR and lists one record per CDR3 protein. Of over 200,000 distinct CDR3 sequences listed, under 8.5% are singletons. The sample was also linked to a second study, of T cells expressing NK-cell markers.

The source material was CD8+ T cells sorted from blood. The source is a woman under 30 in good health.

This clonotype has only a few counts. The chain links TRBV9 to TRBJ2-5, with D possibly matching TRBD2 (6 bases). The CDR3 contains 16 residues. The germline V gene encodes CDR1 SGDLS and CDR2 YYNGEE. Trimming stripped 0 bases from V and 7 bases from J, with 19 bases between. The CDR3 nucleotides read TGTGCCAGCAGCGTAGCCGACGGGACTGTCAAGGGGACCCAGTACTTC. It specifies CASSVADGTVKGTQYF.

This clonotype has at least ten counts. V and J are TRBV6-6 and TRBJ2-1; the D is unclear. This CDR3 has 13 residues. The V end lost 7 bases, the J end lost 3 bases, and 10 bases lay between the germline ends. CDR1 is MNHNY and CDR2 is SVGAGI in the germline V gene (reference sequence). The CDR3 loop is CASTSSGYNEQFF. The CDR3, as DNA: TGTGCCAGCACCTCCTCGGGCTACAATGAGCAGTTCTTC.

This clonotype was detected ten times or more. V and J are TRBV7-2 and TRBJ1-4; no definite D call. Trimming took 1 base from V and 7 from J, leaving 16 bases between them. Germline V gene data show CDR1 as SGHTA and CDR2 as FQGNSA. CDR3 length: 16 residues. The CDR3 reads CASSLVSGRIGEKLFF. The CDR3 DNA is TGTGCCAGCAGCTTAGTATCCGGCAGGATAGGTGAAAAACTGTTTTTT.

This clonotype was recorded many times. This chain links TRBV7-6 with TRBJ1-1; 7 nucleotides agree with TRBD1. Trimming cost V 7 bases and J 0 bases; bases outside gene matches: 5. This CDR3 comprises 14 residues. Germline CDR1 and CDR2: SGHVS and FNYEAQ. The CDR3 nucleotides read TGTGCCAGCACCCGGGACAGTATGAACACTGAAGCTTTCTTT. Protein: CASTRDSMNTEAFF.

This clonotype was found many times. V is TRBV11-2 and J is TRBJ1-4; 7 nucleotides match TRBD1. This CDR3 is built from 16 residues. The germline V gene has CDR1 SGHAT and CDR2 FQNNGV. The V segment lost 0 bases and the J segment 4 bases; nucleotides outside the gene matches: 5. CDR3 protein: CASSLELTGSNEKLFF. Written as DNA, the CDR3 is TGTGCCAGCAGCTTAGAGTTGACAGGGAGTAATGAAAAACTGTTTTTT. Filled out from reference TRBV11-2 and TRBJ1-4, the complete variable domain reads EAGVAQSPRYKIIEKRQSVAFWCNPISGHATLYWYQQILGQGPKLLIQFQNNGVVDDSQLPKDRFSAERLKGVDSTLKIQPAKLEDSAVYLCASSLELTGSNEKLFFGSGTQLSVL.

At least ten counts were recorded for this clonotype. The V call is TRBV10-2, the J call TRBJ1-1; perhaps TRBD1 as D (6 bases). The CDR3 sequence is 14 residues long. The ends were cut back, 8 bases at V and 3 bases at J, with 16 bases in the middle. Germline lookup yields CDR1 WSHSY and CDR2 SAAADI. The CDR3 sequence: CASLLQGWDTEAFF. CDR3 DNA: TGCGCCAGCCTCTTACAGGGATGGGACACTGAAGCTTTCTTT.

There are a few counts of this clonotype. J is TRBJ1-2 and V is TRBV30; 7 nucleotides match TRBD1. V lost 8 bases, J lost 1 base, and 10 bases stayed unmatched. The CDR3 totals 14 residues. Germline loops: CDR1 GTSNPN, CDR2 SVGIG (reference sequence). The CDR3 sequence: CAGAGDSNNYGYTF. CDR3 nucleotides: TGTGCCGGAGCCGGGGACAGCAATAACTATGGCTACACCTTC.

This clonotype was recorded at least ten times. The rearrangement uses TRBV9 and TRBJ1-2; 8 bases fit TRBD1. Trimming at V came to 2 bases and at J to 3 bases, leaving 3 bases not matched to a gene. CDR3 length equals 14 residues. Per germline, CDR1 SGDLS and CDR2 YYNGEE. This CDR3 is CASSVLDRDYGYTF. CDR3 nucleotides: TGTGCCAGCAGCGTTTTGGACAGGGACTATGGCTACACCTTC.

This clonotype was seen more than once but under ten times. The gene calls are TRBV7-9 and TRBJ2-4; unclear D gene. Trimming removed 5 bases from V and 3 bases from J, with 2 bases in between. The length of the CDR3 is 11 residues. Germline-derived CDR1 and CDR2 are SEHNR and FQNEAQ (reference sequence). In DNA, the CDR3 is TGTGCCAGCAGCGTCAAAAACATTCAGTACTTC. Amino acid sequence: CASSVKNIQYF. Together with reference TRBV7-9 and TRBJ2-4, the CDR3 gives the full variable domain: DTGVSQNPRHKITKRGQNVTFRCDPISEHNRLYWYRQTLGQGPEFLTYFQNEAQLEKSRLLSDRFSAERPKGSFSTLEIQRTEQGDSAMYLCASSVKNIQYFGAGTRLSVL.

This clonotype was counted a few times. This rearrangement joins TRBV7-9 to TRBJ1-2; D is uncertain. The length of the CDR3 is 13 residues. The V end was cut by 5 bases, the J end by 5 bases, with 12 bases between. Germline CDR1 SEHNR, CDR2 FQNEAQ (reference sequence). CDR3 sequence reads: CASSPWTDYGYTF. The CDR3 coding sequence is TGTGCCAGCAGCCCCTGGACGGATTATGGCTACACCTTC. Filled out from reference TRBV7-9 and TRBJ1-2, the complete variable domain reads DTGVSQNPRHKITKRGQNVTFRCDPISEHNRLYWYRQTLGQGPEFLTYFQNEAQLEKSRLLSDRFSAERPKGSFSTLEIQRTEQGDSAMYLCASSPWTDYGYTFGSGTRLTVV.

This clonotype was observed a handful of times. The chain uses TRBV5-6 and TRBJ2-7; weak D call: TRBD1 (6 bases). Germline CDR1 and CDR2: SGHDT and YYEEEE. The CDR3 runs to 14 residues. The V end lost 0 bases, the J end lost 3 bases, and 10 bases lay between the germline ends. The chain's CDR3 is CASSLGETGYEQYF. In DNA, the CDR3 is TGTGCCAGCAGCTTGGGTGAGACAGGCTACGAGCAGTACTTC.

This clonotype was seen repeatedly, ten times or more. In DNA form, the CDR3 reads TGTGCCAGCAGCCAAGATGTGGAGACCCAGTACTTC. Protein: CASSQDVETQYF. The J gene is TRBJ2-5, the V gene TRBV3-1; D not resolved. This CDR3 is built from 12 residues. The germline V gene encodes CDR1 LGHDT and CDR2 YNNKEL (reference sequence). V was shortened by 0 bases and J by 5 bases, with 4 bases between the two germline ends.

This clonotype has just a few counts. The CDR3 coding sequence is TGCGCCAGCAGCCACCGAACGGGGTCCACCTACGAGCAGTACTTC. Protein sequence: CASSHRTGSTYEQYF. The chain uses TRBV4-1 and TRBJ2-7; D might be TRBD2 (5 bases). The CDR3 is 15 residues long. Germline V CDR1 and CDR2: MGHRA, YSYEKL. V was pared by 3 bases and J by 2 bases, with 14 bases between.

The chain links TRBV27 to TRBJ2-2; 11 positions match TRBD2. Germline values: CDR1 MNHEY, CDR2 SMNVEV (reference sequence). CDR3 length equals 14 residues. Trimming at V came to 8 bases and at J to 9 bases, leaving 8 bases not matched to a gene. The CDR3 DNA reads TGTGCCAGCGGCGGGACTAGCGGCCCCCGGGAGCTGTTTTTT. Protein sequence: CASGGTSGPRELFF.

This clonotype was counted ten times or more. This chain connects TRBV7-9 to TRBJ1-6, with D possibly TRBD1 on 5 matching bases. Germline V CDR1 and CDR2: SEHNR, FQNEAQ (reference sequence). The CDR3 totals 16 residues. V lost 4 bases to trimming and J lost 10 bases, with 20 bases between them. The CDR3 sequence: CASSSSGAGKGSPLHF. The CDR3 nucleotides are TGTGCCAGCAGCTCCAGTGGGGCAGGGAAAGGGTCACCCCTCCACTTT.

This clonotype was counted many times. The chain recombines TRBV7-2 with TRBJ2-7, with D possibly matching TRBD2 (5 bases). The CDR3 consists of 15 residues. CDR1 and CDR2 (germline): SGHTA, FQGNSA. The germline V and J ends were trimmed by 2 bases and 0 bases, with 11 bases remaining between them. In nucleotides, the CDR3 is TGTGCCAGCAGCTTAAAGCGGTTTAGCTCCTACGAGCAGTACTTC. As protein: CASSLKRFSSYEQYF.

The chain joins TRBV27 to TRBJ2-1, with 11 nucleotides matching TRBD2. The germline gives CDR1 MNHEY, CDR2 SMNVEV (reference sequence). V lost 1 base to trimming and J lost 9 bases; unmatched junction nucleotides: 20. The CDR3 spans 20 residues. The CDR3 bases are TGTGCCAGCAGTTTATGGACTGGACTAGCGGGCCATGAAGGGGGTGGTGAGCAGTTCTTC. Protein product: CASSLWTGLAGHEGGGEQFF.

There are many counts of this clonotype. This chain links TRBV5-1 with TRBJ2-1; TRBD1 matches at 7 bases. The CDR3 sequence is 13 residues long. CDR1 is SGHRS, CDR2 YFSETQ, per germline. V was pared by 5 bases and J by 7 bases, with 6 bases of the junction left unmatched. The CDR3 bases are TGCGCCAGCAGACTCGACAGGGCAAATGAGCAGTTCTTC. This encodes CASRLDRANEQFF.

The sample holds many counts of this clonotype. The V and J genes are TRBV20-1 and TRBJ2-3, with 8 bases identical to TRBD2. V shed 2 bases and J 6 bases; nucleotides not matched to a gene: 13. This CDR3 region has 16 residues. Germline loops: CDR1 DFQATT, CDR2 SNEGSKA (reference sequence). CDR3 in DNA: TGCAGTGCTAGACCTAAGCCGGGACTAGAAGTCGATACGCAGTATTTT. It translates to CSARPKPGLEVDTQYF.

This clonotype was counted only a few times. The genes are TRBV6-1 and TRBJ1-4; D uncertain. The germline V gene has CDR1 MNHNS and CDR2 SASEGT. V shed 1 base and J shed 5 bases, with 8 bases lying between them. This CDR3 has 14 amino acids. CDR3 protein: CASSEDGRNEKLFF. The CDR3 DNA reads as TGTGCCAGCAGTGAAGACGGGAGGAATGAAAAACTGTTTTTT.

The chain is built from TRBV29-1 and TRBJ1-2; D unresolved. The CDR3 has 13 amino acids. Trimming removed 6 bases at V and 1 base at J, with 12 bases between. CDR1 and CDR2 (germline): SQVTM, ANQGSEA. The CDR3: CSVVDASNYGYTF. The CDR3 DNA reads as TGCAGCGTGGTTGACGCCAGTAACTATGGCTACACCTTC. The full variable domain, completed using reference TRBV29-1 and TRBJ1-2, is SAVISQKPSRDICQRGTSLTIQCQVDSQVTMMFWYRQQPGQSLTLIATANQGSEATYESGFVIDKFPISRPNLTFSTLTVSNMSPEDSSIYLCSVVDASNYGYTFGSGTRLTVV.

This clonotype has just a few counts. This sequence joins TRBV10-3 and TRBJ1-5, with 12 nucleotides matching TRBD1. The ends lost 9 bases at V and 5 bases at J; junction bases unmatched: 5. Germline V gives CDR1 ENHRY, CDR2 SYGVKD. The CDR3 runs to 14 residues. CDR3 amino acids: CAIRDRGPDQPQHF. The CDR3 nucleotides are TGTGCCATTAGGGACAGGGGGCCAGATCAGCCCCAGCATTTT.

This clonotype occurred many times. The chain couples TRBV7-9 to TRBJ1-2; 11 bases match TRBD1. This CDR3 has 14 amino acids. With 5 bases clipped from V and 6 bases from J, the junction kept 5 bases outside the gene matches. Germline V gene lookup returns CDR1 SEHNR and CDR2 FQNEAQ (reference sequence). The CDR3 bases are TGTGCCAGCAGCGCAGGGACAGGGGGGCATGGCTACACCTTC. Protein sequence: CASSAGTGGHGYTF. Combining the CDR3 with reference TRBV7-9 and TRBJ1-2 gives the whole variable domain DTGVSQNPRHKITKRGQNVTFRCDPISEHNRLYWYRQTLGQGPEFLTYFQNEAQLEKSRLLSDRFSAERPKGSFSTLEIQRTEQGDSAMYLCASSAGTGGHGYTFGSGTRLTVV.

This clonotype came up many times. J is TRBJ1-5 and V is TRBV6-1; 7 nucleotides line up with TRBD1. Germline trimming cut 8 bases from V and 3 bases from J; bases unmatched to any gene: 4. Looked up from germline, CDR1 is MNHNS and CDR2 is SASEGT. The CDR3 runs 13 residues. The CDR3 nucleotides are TGTGCCAGCCAAGGGACAGACAATCAGCCCCAGCATTTT. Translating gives CASQGTDNQPQHF.

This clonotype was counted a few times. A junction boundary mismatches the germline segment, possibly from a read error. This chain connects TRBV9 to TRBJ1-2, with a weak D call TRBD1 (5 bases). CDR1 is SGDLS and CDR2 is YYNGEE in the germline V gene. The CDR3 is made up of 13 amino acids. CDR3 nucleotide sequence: TGTGCCAGCAGCGTATCAGGGACCGGTGAAGGTTTCTTC. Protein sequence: CASSVSGTGEGFF.

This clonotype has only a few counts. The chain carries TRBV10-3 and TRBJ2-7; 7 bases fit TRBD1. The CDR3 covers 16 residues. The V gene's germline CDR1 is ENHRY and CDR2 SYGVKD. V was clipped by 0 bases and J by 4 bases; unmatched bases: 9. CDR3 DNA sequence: TGTGCCATCAGTGAGTCGGGTTGGACAGGACATTACGAGCAGTACTTC. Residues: CAISESGWTGHYEQYF.

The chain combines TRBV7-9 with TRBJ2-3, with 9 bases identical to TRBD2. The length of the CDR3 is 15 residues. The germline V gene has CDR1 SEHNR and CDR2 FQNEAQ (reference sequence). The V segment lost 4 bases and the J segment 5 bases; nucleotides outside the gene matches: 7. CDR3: CASSSPSGMGDTQYF. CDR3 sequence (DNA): TGTGCCAGCAGCTCACCTAGCGGGATGGGAGATACGCAGTATTTT.

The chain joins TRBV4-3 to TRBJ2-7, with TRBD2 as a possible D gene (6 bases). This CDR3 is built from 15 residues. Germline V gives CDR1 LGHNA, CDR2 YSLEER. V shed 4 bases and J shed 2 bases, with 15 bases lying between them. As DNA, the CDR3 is TGCGCCAGCAGCCGAGAGAGCGGGTCACCCTACGAGCAGTACTTC. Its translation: CASSRESGSPYEQYF.